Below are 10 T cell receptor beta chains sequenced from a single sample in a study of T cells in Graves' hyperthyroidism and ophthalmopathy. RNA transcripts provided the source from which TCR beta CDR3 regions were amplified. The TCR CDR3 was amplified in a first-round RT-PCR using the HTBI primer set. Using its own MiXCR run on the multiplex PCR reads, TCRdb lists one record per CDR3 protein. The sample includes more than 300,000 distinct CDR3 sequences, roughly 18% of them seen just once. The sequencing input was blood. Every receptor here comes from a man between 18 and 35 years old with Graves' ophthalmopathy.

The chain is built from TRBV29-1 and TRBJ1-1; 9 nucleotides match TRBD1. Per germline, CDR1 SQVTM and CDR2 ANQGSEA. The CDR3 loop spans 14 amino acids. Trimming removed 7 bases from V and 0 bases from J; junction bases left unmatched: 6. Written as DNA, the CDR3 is TGCAGCGGGAGACAGGGGGTGGTGAACACTGAAGCTTTCTTT. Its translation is CSGRQGVVNTEAFF.

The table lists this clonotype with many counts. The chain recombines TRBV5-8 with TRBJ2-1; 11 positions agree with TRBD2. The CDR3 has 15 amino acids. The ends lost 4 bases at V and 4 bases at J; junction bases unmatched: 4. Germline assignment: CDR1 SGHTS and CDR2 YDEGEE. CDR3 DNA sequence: TGTGCCAGCAGCCGGACTAGCGGGCAATACAATGAGCAGTTCTTC. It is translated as CASSRTSGQYNEQFF.

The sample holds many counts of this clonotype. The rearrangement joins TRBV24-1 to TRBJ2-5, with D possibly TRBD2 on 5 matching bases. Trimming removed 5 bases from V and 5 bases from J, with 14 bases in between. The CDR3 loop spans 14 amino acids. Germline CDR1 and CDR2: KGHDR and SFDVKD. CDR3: CATSVGGNRETQYF. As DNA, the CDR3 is TGTGCCACCAGTGTTGGAGGCAATCGGGAGACCCAGTACTTC.

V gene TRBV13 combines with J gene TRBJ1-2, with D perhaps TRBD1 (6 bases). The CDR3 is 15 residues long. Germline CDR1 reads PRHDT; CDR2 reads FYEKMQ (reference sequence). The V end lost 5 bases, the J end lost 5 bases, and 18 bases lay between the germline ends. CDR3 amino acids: CASSRSTGAPYGYTF. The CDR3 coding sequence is TGTGCCAGCAGCAGATCGACAGGTGCTCCGTATGGCTACACCTTC.

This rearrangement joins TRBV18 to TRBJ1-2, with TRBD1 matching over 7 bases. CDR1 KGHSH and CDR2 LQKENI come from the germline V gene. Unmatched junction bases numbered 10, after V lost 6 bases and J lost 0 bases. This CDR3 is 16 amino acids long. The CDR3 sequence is CASSPIRDSPNYGYTF. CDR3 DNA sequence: TGTGCCAGCTCTCCCATCCGGGACAGTCCTAACTATGGCTACACCTTC.

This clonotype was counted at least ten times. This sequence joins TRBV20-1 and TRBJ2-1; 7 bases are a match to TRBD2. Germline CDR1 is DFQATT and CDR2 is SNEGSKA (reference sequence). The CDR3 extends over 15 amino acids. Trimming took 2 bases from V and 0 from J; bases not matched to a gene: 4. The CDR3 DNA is TGCAGTGCTAGAACTCTAGCGGCCTCCTACAATGAGCAGTTCTTC. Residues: CSARTLAASYNEQFF.

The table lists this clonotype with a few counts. The CDR3 region has the DNA TGCAGTGCTAGAGAATGGGGAGGGAAGGCTTTCTTT. Protein: CSAREWGGKAFF. V usage is TRBV20-1 and J usage is TRBJ1-1, with no clear D. With 0 bases removed from V and 11 bases from J, the gap between germline ends came to 13 bases. This CDR3 comprises 12 residues. Germline assignment: CDR1 DFQATT and CDR2 SNEGSKA (reference sequence).

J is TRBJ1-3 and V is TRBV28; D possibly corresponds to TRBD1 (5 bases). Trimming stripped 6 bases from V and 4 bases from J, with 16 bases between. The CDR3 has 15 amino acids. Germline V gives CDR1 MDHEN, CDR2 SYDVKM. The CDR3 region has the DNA TGTGCCAGCAGCCCTCCGGCCGGGGGGGGAAACACCATATATTTT. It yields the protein CASSPPAGGGNTIYF.

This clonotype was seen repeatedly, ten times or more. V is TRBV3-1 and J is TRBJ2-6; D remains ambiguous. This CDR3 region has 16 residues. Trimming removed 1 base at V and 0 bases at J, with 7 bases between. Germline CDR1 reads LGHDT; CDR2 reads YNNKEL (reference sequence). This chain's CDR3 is CASSQAGFSGANVLTF. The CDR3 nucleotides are TGTGCCAGCAGCCAAGCCGGATTCTCTGGGGCCAACGTCCTGACTTTC.

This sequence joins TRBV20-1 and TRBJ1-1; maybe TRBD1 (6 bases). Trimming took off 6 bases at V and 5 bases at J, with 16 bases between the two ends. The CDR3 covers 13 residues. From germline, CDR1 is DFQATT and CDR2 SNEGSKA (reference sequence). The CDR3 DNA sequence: TGCAGTGCGGAACGACAGGCGGGAACTGAAGCTTTCTTT. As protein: CSAERQAGTEAFF.